Listed below are T cell receptor beta chains from one sample, sequenced in a study of blood T cell repertoires in COVID-19. Libraries were prepared by immunoSEQ multiplex PCR; TCRdb keeps only in-frame clonotypes and omits some of them. The table lists 150,000 to 180,000 clones, 91% of them singletons. The sample comprised peripheral blood. Receptors originate from a man aged 50-59 years with acute or convalescent COVID-19. CDR3s include the opening cysteine and the closing phenylalanine or tryptophan. Each record gives: J gene, D gene, clone size, V gene, CDR3 DNA, CDR3 protein. D genes are given only for firm matches. Expanded clones are given a class, and other clones once, few, many or no size at all.

>TRBJ1-4|NA|NA|TRBV4-2
TGTGCCAGCAGCCAAGAACAGGGCATGACTAATGAAAAACTGTTTTTT
CASSQEQGMTNEKLFF
>TRBJ1-2|NA|NA|TRBV5-4
TGTGCCAGCACCAATGGACAGCCCCTTGGCTACACCTTC
CASTNGQPLGYTF
>TRBJ1-2|TRBD1|NA|TRBV7-2
TGTGCCAGCAGCTTAGGAGGGGCAGGGGGTACCGTCTACGGCTACACCTTC
CASSLGGAGGTVYGYTF
>TRBJ1-3|NA|NA|TRBV29-1
TGCAGCGTTGATTTAGGAGTTGGAAACACCATATATTTT
CSVDLGVGNTIYF
>TRBJ2-2|NA|NA|TRBV5-8
TGTGCCAGCAGCTCGGTCGTCACCGGGGAGCTGTTTTTT
CASSSVVTGELFF
>TRBJ2-2|TRBD1|few|TRBV7-7
TGTGCTAGCAGCTTAGGGACAGGGTTTGACGGGGAGCTGTTTTTT
CASSLGTGFDGELFF
>TRBJ2-1|TRBD2|NA|TRBV29-1
TGCAGCGTTGGTTCTAGCGGGTACAATGAGCAGTTCTTC
CSVGSSGYNEQFF
>TRBJ2-2|NA|NA|TRBV2
TGTGCCAGCAGTGACCCAGGGATCTTTGGCGGGGAGCTGTTTTTT
CASSDPGIFGGELFF
>TRBJ1-3|NA|NA|TRBV29-1
TGCAGCGTTGGGGAGACTGGAAACACCATATATTTT
CSVGETGNTIYF
>TRBJ2-5|NA|NA|TRBV6-2/TRBV6-3
TGTGCCAGCAGTTACTCCATGGTGATGGCGGGATACCAAGAGACCCAGTACTTC
CASSYSMVMAGYQETQYF
>TRBJ1-2|NA|NA|TRBV2
TGTGCCAGCAGTGAGACACGGACTAACTATGGCTACACCTTC
CASSETRTNYGYTF
>TRBJ1-1|TRBD1|NA|TRBV5-4
TGTGCCAGCAGTCCCGACAGGGCTGAAGCTTTCTTT
CASSPDRAEAFF
>TRBJ2-1|TRBD2|NA|TRBV5-5
TGTGCCAGCACCTCTTGGGGGACTAGCGGCTTCAATGAGCAGTTCTTC
CASTSWGTSGFNEQFF
>TRBJ1-1|NA|NA|TRBV2
TGTGCCAGCAGACGGAACTACATGAACACTGAAGCTTTCTTT
CASRRNYMNTEAFF
>TRBJ2-5|NA|NA|TRBV10-1
TGCGCCAGCAGTGACAGTTGCCAAGAGACCCAGTACTTC
CASSDSCQETQYF
>TRBJ2-3|NA|once|TRBV13
TGTGCCAGCAGACGGGCCGGGGGGCGACGAACAGATACGCAGTATTTT
CASRRAGGRRTDTQYF
>TRBJ1-1|TRBD1|NA|TRBV6-2/TRBV6-3
TGTGCCAGCAGTTTCGACAGGGTCCCCCTTGGGAACACTGAAGCTTTCTTT
CASSFDRVPLGNTEAFF
>TRBJ1-6|NA|NA|TRBV19
TGTGCCAGTAGTGGGACATTGGATTCACCCCTCCACTTT
CASSGTLDSPLHF
>TRBJ2-1|TRBD2|NA|TRBV19
TGTGCCAGTAGTATCTCCGGGGGGTCCTACAATGAGCAGTTCTTC
CASSISGGSYNEQFF
>TRBJ1-5|NA|NA|TRBV27
TGTGCCAGCAGTTTAGTCACAGGTCAGCCCCAGCATTTT
CASSLVTGQPQHF
>TRBJ2-3|TRBD1|NA|TRBV30
TGTGCCTGGAGACGAGACCCATCCGGGACAGGGGGCACAGATACGCAGTATTTT
CAWRRDPSGTGGTDTQYF
>TRBJ1-2|TRBD1|NA|TRBV6-5
TGTGCCAGCAGTTCGGGACAGGGGCACTATGGCTACACCTTC
CASSSGQGHYGYTF
>TRBJ2-5|TRBD1|once|TRBV3-1/TRBV3-2
TGTGCCAGCAGCCAAGATGCCAGGGGGGAGACCCAGTACTTC
CASSQDARGETQYF
>TRBJ1-6|NA|NA|TRBV15
TGTGCCACCAGCGACTCGACCAATTATAATTCACCCCTCCACTTT
CATSDSTNYNSPLHF
>TRBJ2-7|TRBD2|NA|TRBV18
TGTGCCAGCTCACCGCCTGAGGGGAGGGTACGAGCCGAGCAGTACTTC
CASSPPEGRVRAEQYF
>TRBJ2-5|TRBD2|NA|TRBV18
TGTGCCAGCTCAATTAGCGGGCCTAAGCAAGAGACCCAGTACTTC
CASSISGPKQETQYF
>TRBJ2-1|TRBD2|NA|TRBV28
TGTGCCAGCAGTAGTGCGGGGGGTCCCTACAATGAGCAGTTCTTC
CASSSAGGPYNEQFF
>TRBJ1-2|TRBD1|NA|TRBV5-1
TGCGCCAGCAGCTTGAGAGGGACAGGGGGGCCTAACTATGGCTACACCTTC
CASSLRGTGGPNYGYTF
>TRBJ2-5|TRBD1|NA|TRBV24-1
TGTGCCACTTCCGCCCCCGGGACAGGGACGAGGGAGACCCAGTACTTC
CATSAPGTGTRETQYF
>TRBJ2-3|TRBD2|NA|TRBV4-2
TGTGCCAGCAGCCCTACGGAACTAGCGGGGGCGGGGTATACGCAGTATTTT
CASSPTELAGAGYTQYF
>TRBJ1-4|NA|NA|TRBV27
TGTGCCAGCAGTCCTCGACAGGCTACATTAGAAAAACTGTTTTTT
CASSPRQATLEKLFF
>TRBJ1-5|TRBD1|once|TRBV5-1
TGCGCCAGCAGCCCAGGGGGACCCCAGCCCCAGCATTTT
CASSPGGPQPQHF
>TRBJ2-3|NA|NA|TRBV19
TGTGCCAGTAGGAACCAGGGCTTGAGCACAGATACGCAGTATTTT
CASRNQGLSTDTQYF
>TRBJ1-3|TRBD1|NA|TRBV7-3
TGTGCCAGCAGCCCACGGATAGGACAGGTTCCCGCCCTATCCTCTGGAAACACCATATATTTT
CASSPRIGQVPALSSGNTIYF
>TRBJ2-2|TRBD1|NA|TRBV29-1
TGCAGCGTCGAGGGACAGGGGAACACCGGGGAGCTGTTTTTT
CSVEGQGNTGELFF
>TRBJ2-2|TRBD1|NA|TRBV7-8
TGTGCCAGCAGCCCCGGGACAGTAAAGGCCGGGGAGCTGTTTTTT
CASSPGTVKAGELFF
>TRBJ2-7|NA|NA|TRBV7-6
TGTGCCAGCAGCTTAGGGCGGGACCTCCCCTACGAGCAGTACTTC
CASSLGRDLPYEQYF
>TRBJ2-6|NA|NA|TRBV11-2
TGTGCCAGCAGCCCAATTGGACAGTTCTCTGGGGCCAACGTCCTGACTTTC
CASSPIGQFSGANVLTF
>TRBJ1-5|NA|NA|TRBV6-5
TGTGCCAGCACCCCGGGAGGGGGACGGCAGCCCCAGCATTTT
CASTPGGGRQPQHF
>TRBJ2-1|TRBD2|few|TRBV2
TGTGCCAGCAGGGACCTAGCGGGATTTGAGCAGTTCTTC
CASRDLAGFEQFF
>TRBJ2-1|NA|NA|TRBV2
TGTGCCAGCAGATTATCTCGGGGAGACAATGAGCAGTTCTTC
CASRLSRGDNEQFF
>TRBJ2-3|NA|NA|TRBV18
TGTGCCAGCTCACCTAACGACAGGTTAAGAGGGTATTTT
CASSPNDRLRGYF
>TRBJ1-1|TRBD1|NA|TRBV29-1
TGCAGCGGCTTGACAGGGGAAGCTTTCTTT
CSGLTGEAFF
>TRBJ2-2|TRBD2|NA|TRBV5-4
TGTGCCAGCAGCTCTTCGGGGGGTACCACCGGGGAGCTGTTTTTT
CASSSSGGTTGELFF
>TRBJ2-1|TRBD1|NA|TRBV7-6
TGTGCCAGCAGCCTTTCCGGGACAGGGAATGAGCAGTTCTTC
CASSLSGTGNEQFF
>TRBJ1-5|NA|NA|TRBV7-9
TGTGCCAGCAGCCTAGGCGAGTCGGAGGGACTGCCCCAGCATTTT
CASSLGESEGLPQHF
>TRBJ2-1|TRBD2|few|TRBV7-9
TGTGCCAGCAGCTTAGGACTAGCGGGAGATGAGCAGTTCTTC
CASSLGLAGDEQFF
>TRBJ1-2|TRBD1|NA|TRBV2
TGTGCCAGCAGTTCGGGACAGGCACTCCTTGGCTACACCTTC
CASSSGQALLGYTF
>TRBJ2-7|NA|NA|TRBV15
TGTGCCACCAGCATACAGACAGGATCCTACGAGCAGTACTTC
CATSIQTGSYEQYF
>TRBJ1-2|NA|NA|TRBV7-9
TGTGCCAGCAGCTTAGCCCCTGGGACACAGCATGGCTACACCTTC
CASSLAPGTQHGYTF
>TRBJ1-2|NA|few|TRBV12-3/TRBV12-4
TGTGCCAGCAATTCCGGGACTACGTCTGGCTACACCTTC
CASNSGTTSGYTF
>TRBJ2-5|TRBD1|NA|TRBV27
TGTGCCAGCAGCAGACTCGACAGGGAAGAGACCCAGTACTTC
CASSRLDREETQYF
>TRBJ2-5|NA|NA|TRBV11-3
TGTGCCAGCAGCTTATGGGGAGAAGAGACCCAGTACTTC
CASSLWGEETQYF
>TRBJ1-2|TRBD1|NA|TRBV11-2
TGTGCCAGCAGCCCCCCCAAGGACAGGACCGGTGGCTACACCTTC
CASSPPKDRTGGYTF
>TRBJ2-1|TRBD2|NA|TRBV20-1
TGCAGTGCTAGTGGGGGACTAGCGGACAATGAGCAGTTCTTC
CSASGGLADNEQFF
>TRBJ1-5|TRBD1|once|TRBV27
TGTGCCAGCAGTTTAAACGGACAGGGGGCATCAAGCAATCAGCCCCAGCATTTT
CASSLNGQGASSNQPQHF